In its sample, the clone carrying this T cell receptor (beta chain) was seen once. Method: immunoSEQ multiplex PCR; TCRdb's copy keeps in-frame clones and lacks some. Of fewer than 250,000 clones in the sample, roughly 84% are singletons; the top ten hold 15% to 20%. This entry is derived from a study of blood T cell repertoires in COVID-19. About the research overall: The study drew acute and convalescent COVID-19 samples from the United States, Italy and Spain. The cDNA or gDNA used as material had been derived from T cells, B-cell-depleted T cells, or PBMCs.

The CDR3 totals 15 residues. Germline V gene data show CDR1 as SGHNT and CDR2 as YENEEA. Trimming removed 5 bases from V and 5 bases from J, with 19 bases in between. Sequencing used peripheral blood. This TCR was sampled from a man aged 25 to 40 with active or convalescent COVID-19. The gene calls are TRBV11-3 and TRBJ2-7, with D tentatively TRBD1 (7 bases). The CDR3 is CASSPPSGGLDEQYF. The CDR3 DNA sequence: TGTGCCAGCAGCCCCCCCTCAGGGGGGCTCGACGAGCAGTACTTC. Supplemented by reference TRBV11-3 and TRBJ2-7, the full variable domain reads EAGVVQSPRYKIIEKKQPVAFWCNPISGHNTLYWYLQNLGQGPELLIRYENEEAVDDSQLPKDRFSAERLKGVDSTLKIQPAELGDSAVYLCASSPPSGGLDEQYFGPGTRLTVT.